Reported below is one T cell receptor (beta chain). Its antigen is as yet unknown. The data are from a study of cytomegalovirus exposure and HLA in healthy donors. As for the donors, each was a healthy bone marrow donor. A multiplex PCR was run with 60 Vbeta primers and 13 Jbeta primers. Profiled with immunoSEQ multiplex PCR; TCRdb holds only in-frame clones, not every one. This sample has roughly 180,000 clones, with approximately 80% found just once. Study-wide results and caveats: Most TCR beta V segments were productive about 87% or about 30% of the time in an earlier analysis. Among donors in an Asian-associated ancestry cluster, a later analysis reportedly found fewer N-insertions than the roughly 610-donor mean. CMV serostatus alone was available as immune exposure information.

The CDR3 is 12 amino acids. The V and J ends lost 4 bases and 10 bases, in that order; junction bases with no gene match: 7. Germline CDR1 is SGHDT and CDR2 is YYEEEE. The material sequenced was PBMCs. This receptor was identified in a boy younger than 10 in good health and CMV-seronegative. J is TRBJ1-2 and V is TRBV5-6, with 7 bases aligning to TRBD1. CDR3 protein: CASSPDRDNYTF. The CDR3 coding sequence is TGTGCCAGCAGCCCTGACAGGGACAACTACACCTTC.